Reported below is one T cell receptor beta chain. Germline CDR1 reads LNHDA; CDR2 reads SQIVND (reference sequence). Trimming removed 9 bases at V and 4 bases at J, with 16 bases between. The CDR3 is 13 residues long. The data are from a study of cytomegalovirus exposure and HLA in healthy donors. Primers included in the PCR were 60 Vbeta and 13 Jbeta primers. Method: immunoSEQ multiplex PCR; TCRdb's copy keeps in-frame clones and lacks some. This repertoire shows around 130,000 clones, roughly 71% found once; its top ten account for less than 7%. The chain carries TRBV19 and TRBJ2-7; TRBD2 might be the D (6 bases). Sequencing used PBMCs. The receptor was derived from a woman aged 50 to 60 in good health and CMV-seropositive. The CDR3, as DNA: TGTGCCAGCGGCTTTCGCGGGGCTTACGAGCAGTACTTC. Its protein product is CASGFRGAYEQYF.